A selection of T cell receptor beta chains follows, all from one sample in a study of blood T cell repertoires in COVID-19. Some clones are missing from TCRdb's copy, which holds only in-frame ones; the method was immunoSEQ multiplex PCR. The table lists around 300,000 clones, 80% to 90% of them singletons. Input material: peripheral blood. The receptors were sampled from a woman aged 45-59 years who had recovered from COVID-19. Both conserved end residues are part of each CDR3. The D gene is left open where the match is weak. Size is stated for part of the rows, as once, few or many counts, or as a class when the clone is expanded.

clone_size	v_call	d_call	j_call	cdr3_nt	cdr3_aa
-	TRBV5-6	-	TRBJ1-2	TGTGCCAGCAGCTCCTCCCCCGGGGGAGGCTACACCTTC	CASSSSPGGGYTF
-	TRBV5-1	TRBD1	TRBJ1-3	TGCGCCAGCAGCCCGGGACAGCAGGGAAACACCATATATTTT	CASSPGQQGNTIYF
-	TRBV5-1	TRBD1	TRBJ2-1	TGCGCCAGCAGCTCCGAGGGACAGGGGGGATACAATGAGCAGTTCTTC	CASSSEGQGGYNEQFF
-	TRBV7-2	TRBD1	TRBJ2-2	TGTGCCAGCAGTCTACAGGGGTCCGTCACCGGGGAGCTGTTTTTT	CASSLQGSVTGELFF
-	TRBV11-3	-	TRBJ2-2	TGTGCCAGCAGCTTGGGTCGGGACACCGGGGAGCTGTTTTTT	CASSLGRDTGELFF
-	TRBV6-2/TRBV6-3	TRBD1	TRBJ2-5	TGTGCCAGCAGTTGGGACGGACAGGGGCATCGAGAGACCCAGTACTTC	CASSWDGQGHRETQYF
-	TRBV30	TRBD1	TRBJ2-5	TGTGCCTGGAGTGCCGGGACAGGGGGCTGGGAGACCCAGTACTTC	CAWSAGTGGWETQYF
-	TRBV25-1	-	TRBJ2-1	TGTGCCAGCAGTGAGAGGGCTCCCGGATTGAGATACAATGAGCAGTTCTTC	CASSERAPGLRYNEQFF
-	TRBV12-3/TRBV12-4	-	TRBJ2-7	TGTGCCAGCAGGAGCCGGGGGGAGCAGTACTTC	CASRSRGEQYF
-	TRBV6-1	TRBD1	TRBJ1-4	TGTGCCAGCAGACAGGGGCGGACTAATGAAAAACTGTTTTTT	CASRQGRTNEKLFF
-	TRBV10-3	TRBD1	TRBJ2-3	TGTGCCATCAGTGGACGACAGGGTACCACAGATACGCAGTATTTT	CAISGRQGTTDTQYF
once	TRBV6-2/TRBV6-3	-	TRBJ2-1	TGTGCCAGCAGTTACGGGGCTCCCTACAATGAGCAGTTCTTC	CASSYGAPYNEQFF
-	TRBV6-5	TRBD1	TRBJ2-1	TGTGCCAGCAGTTTCGGGCAGGGGGTAGTCAATGAGCAGTTCTTC	CASSFGQGVVNEQFF
-	TRBV6-5	TRBD1	TRBJ1-2	TGTGCCAGCAGTCCACAGGGGGCGGCTAACTATGGCTACACCTTC	CASSPQGAANYGYTF
-	TRBV4-3	-	TRBJ2-7	TGCGCCAGCAGCCAAGAATACCGGGGTGCCTACGAGCAGTACTTC	CASSQEYRGAYEQYF
few	TRBV4-3	-	TRBJ2-1	TGCGCCAGCAGCCAAGAAAGTTGGGGCGCGGGAAGAGGCGAGCAGTTCTTC	CASSQESWGAGRGEQFF
-	TRBV11-1	-	TRBJ1-2	TGTGCCAGCAGCTTAGATGGGGGCATCAGATATGGCTACACCTTC	CASSLDGGIRYGYTF
-	TRBV19	-	TRBJ2-1	TGTGCCAGTACCCCCGGACAGATTTCCTACAATGAGCAGTTCTTC	CASTPGQISYNEQFF
-	TRBV5-1	TRBD1	TRBJ2-7	TGCGCCAGCGCGCTCCAGGGGGTCTTGGACGAGCAGTACTTC	CASALQGVLDEQYF
-	TRBV7-9	-	TRBJ2-3	TGTGCCAGCAGCCCTCGAACAGTCACAGATACGCAGTATTTT	CASSPRTVTDTQYF
-	TRBV11-2	-	TRBJ1-1	TGTGCCAGCAGCCCCACAGGCTCTGAAGCTTTCTTT	CASSPTGSEAFF
-	TRBV19	TRBD2	TRBJ2-1	TGTGCCAGTAGTATAGACCGGAGACTAGCGGGAGATGATGAGCAGTTCTTC	CASSIDRRLAGDDEQFF
once	TRBV5-1	TRBD1	TRBJ2-7	TGCGCCAGCAGCTTGGTGATTGGGACAGGGGGATCCGAGCAGTACTTC	CASSLVIGTGGSEQYF
-	TRBV6-2/TRBV6-3	TRBD2	TRBJ2-7	TGTGCCAGCAGCGCTTTGGGTGGCGGGAGCTACGAGCAGTACTTC	CASSALGGGSYEQYF
-	TRBV7-2	-	TRBJ1-1	TGTGCCAGCAGCCCCTTCGGGGGCACTGAAGCTTTCTTT	CASSPFGGTEAFF
-	TRBV5-6	TRBD1	TRBJ1-2	TGTGCCAGCAGCTCCCAGACAGGGGTATTTGGCTACACCTTC	CASSSQTGVFGYTF
-	TRBV11-2	-	TRBJ2-5	TGTGCCAGCAGCCTACGGAGTGGAGAGACCCAGTACTTC	CASSLRSGETQYF
once	TRBV2	-	TRBJ1-4	TGTGCCAGCAGGCTGCTCCCCTCAGGGTGGAATGAAAAACTGTTTTTT	CASRLLPSGWNEKLFF
many	TRBV6-5	-	TRBJ1-6	TGTGCCAGCAGTTCCCCAGGGCTGATTAATTCACCCCTCCACTTT	CASSSPGLINSPLHF
-	TRBV28	TRBD1	TRBJ2-7	TGTGCCAGCGGTACAGGGGCGCCTTCCTACGAGCAGTACTTC	CASGTGAPSYEQYF
-	TRBV20-1	-	TRBJ2-7	TGCAGTGCTCGAGGTCCAGGCGAGCAGTACTTC	CSARGPGEQYF
-	TRBV5-5	-	TRBJ2-7	TGTGCCAGCAGCCCCGGGAACCCAAGGGCCCGGCAGTACTTC	CASSPGNPRARQYF
-	TRBV18	TRBD2	TRBJ2-7	TGTGCCAGCTCACCCGGGACTAGCGGCTCCTACGAGCAGTACTTC	CASSPGTSGSYEQYF
-	TRBV28	-	TRBJ2-5	TGTGCCAGCACCGAGGTGTCGGCCCGGCAAGAGACCCAGTACTTC	CASTEVSARQETQYF
-	TRBV7-2	-	TRBJ2-7	TGTGCCAGCAGCAGAGACCGGGACATTTCCTACGAGCAGTACTTC	CASSRDRDISYEQYF
-	TRBV7-9	TRBD1	TRBJ1-1	TGTGCCAGCAGCTCCCGGACCAGGGGGCTGGGTGAAGCTTTCTTT	CASSSRTRGLGEAFF
-	TRBV30	-	TRBJ1-6	TGTGCCTGGACACGGAGCTCCTATAATTCACCCCTCCACTTT	CAWTRSSYNSPLHF
once	TRBV6-5	TRBD1	TRBJ2-7	TGTGCCAGCGGGACAGGGGAATGGTACGAGCAGTACTTC	CASGTGEWYEQYF
-	TRBV28	-	TRBJ2-3	TGTGCCAGCACCCCCGTGGTACGAGGCACAGATACGCAGTATTTT	CASTPVVRGTDTQYF
-	TRBV7-2	TRBD1	TRBJ1-2	TGTGCCAGCAGCTTAGTGGCAGGGGGCTTGGTGGAGCATGGCTACACCTTC	CASSLVAGGLVEHGYTF